A selection of T cell receptor beta chains follows, all from one sample in a study of molecular identifiers for immune sequencing clone quantification. TCRdb reanalysed the PCR reads using MiXCR and keeps one entry per CDR3 protein. This sample has about 70,000 distinct CDR3 sequences, with around 18% found just once. The material sequenced was naive CD8+ T cells from blood, with Jurkat cell RNA spiked in. The receptors derive from a human donor in good health. Some libraries in this study had Jurkat cell RNA spiked in. Each CDR3 is given with its conserved first and last residue. A D gene is named only where the DNA matches it firmly. Clone size, where shown, is once, few, many, or a class for clones that have expanded.

d_gene: TRBD2; abundance: -; v_gene: TRBV27; j_gene: TRBJ2-1; CDR3nt: TGTGCCAGCCGACTAGCGGGATACAATGAGCAGTTCTTC; CDR3aa: CASRLAGYNEQFF
d_gene: TRBD2; abundance: many; v_gene: TRBV4-1; j_gene: TRBJ2-2; CDR3nt: TGCGCCAGCAGCCCGTCGGGACTAGCGGGACCTGGCGCCGGGGAGCTGTTTTTT; CDR3aa: CASSPSGLAGPGAGELFF
d_gene: -; abundance: few; v_gene: TRBV6-5; j_gene: TRBJ2-1; CDR3nt: TGTGCCAGCAGTTTGGGTTGGGAGCAGTTCTTC; CDR3aa: CASSLGWEQFF
d_gene: -; abundance: many; v_gene: TRBV19; j_gene: TRBJ2-3; CDR3nt: TGTGCCACCCAGGGCCCGGGGCCTAGGTTTGATACGCAGTATTTT; CDR3aa: CATQGPGPRFDTQYF
d_gene: -; abundance: many; v_gene: TRBV7-2; j_gene: TRBJ1-1; CDR3nt: TGTGCCAGCAGCACGACAGGACCTGAAGCTTTCTTT; CDR3aa: CASSTTGPEAFF
d_gene: TRBD2; abundance: -; v_gene: TRBV20-1; j_gene: TRBJ2-1; CDR3nt: TGCAGTGCTGGGTCGGGAGGGGGTTACAATGAGCAGCTCTTC; CDR3aa: CSAGSGGGYNEQLF
d_gene: -; abundance: many; v_gene: TRBV2; j_gene: TRBJ2-7; CDR3nt: TGTGCCAGCACGACAACAGAGCTGAGGGCCTACGAGCAGTACTTC; CDR3aa: CASTTTELRAYEQYF
d_gene: -; abundance: few; v_gene: TRBV2; j_gene: TRBJ1-5; CDR3nt: TGTGCCAGCATCCCCCCGGGTAGCGGGATCACAGATACGCAGCATTTT; CDR3aa: CASIPPGSGITDTQHF
d_gene: TRBD2; abundance: many; v_gene: TRBV10-2; j_gene: TRBJ2-3; CDR3nt: TGCGCCAGCAGTGAGTCTAGCGGGAGGTTTGATACGCAGTATTTT; CDR3aa: CASSESSGRFDTQYF
d_gene: -; abundance: many; v_gene: TRBV9; j_gene: TRBJ2-2; CDR3nt: TGTGCCAGCAGCGAGTCGGGGGTCACGTCCGGGGAGCTGTTTTTT; CDR3aa: CASSESGVTSGELFF
d_gene: TRBD2; abundance: few; v_gene: TRBV18; j_gene: TRBJ2-1; CDR3nt: TGTGCCAGCTCACTAGTAGCGGGCCCCACAAGCTCCTACAATGAGCAGTTCTTC; CDR3aa: CASSLVAGPTSSYNEQFF
d_gene: -; abundance: many; v_gene: TRBV20-1; j_gene: TRBJ2-3; CDR3nt: TGCAGTGCTAGAGATATACTGCGGCTTCTTACAGATACGCAGTATTTT; CDR3aa: CSARDILRLLTDTQYF
d_gene: -; abundance: few; v_gene: TRBV11-2; j_gene: TRBJ2-7; CDR3nt: TGTGCCAGCAGATCCCCCCGACAGGTAACCTACGAGCAGTACTTC; CDR3aa: CASRSPRQVTYEQYF
d_gene: TRBD1; abundance: many; v_gene: TRBV11-2; j_gene: TRBJ1-5; CDR3nt: TGTGCCAGCAGCTCCGGGACAGGAATTTATAGCAATCAGCCCCAGCATTTT; CDR3aa: CASSSGTGIYSNQPQHF
d_gene: TRBD2; abundance: few; v_gene: TRBV4-2; j_gene: TRBJ2-1; CDR3nt: TGTGCCAGCAGCCAAGATTTTGGCGGACTAGCCTACAATGAGCAGTTCTTC; CDR3aa: CASSQDFGGLAYNEQFF
d_gene: TRBD1; abundance: few; v_gene: TRBV19; j_gene: TRBJ2-7; CDR3nt: TGTGCCAGTAGGCCACGGGACAGTTACGAGCAGTACTTC; CDR3aa: CASRPRDSYEQYF
d_gene: -; abundance: many; v_gene: TRBV20-1; j_gene: TRBJ2-1; CDR3nt: TGCAGTGCTAGAGCTAGCCCAAGCTCCTACAATGAGCAGTTCTTC; CDR3aa: CSARASPSSYNEQFF
d_gene: TRBD2; abundance: many; v_gene: TRBV12-3/TRBV12-4; j_gene: TRBJ2-2; CDR3nt: TGTGCCAGCAGTCCCGCGGGGGGCACCGGGGAGCTGTTTTTT; CDR3aa: CASSPAGGTGELFF
d_gene: TRBD2; abundance: -; v_gene: TRBV27; j_gene: TRBJ2-1; CDR3nt: TGTGCCAGCGCTTACCTCTCGCTAGCGGGAGGGCCGCATGAGCAGTTCTTC; CDR3aa: CASAYLSLAGGPHEQFF
d_gene: -; abundance: -; v_gene: TRBV12-3/TRBV12-4; j_gene: TRBJ2-2; CDR3nt: TGTGCCAGCGATACGAACAGGGTAGGGGCCGGGGAGCTGTTTTTT; CDR3aa: CASDTNRVGAGELFF
d_gene: -; abundance: many; v_gene: TRBV10-2; j_gene: TRBJ2-7; CDR3nt: TGCGCCAGCAGTGAGAGTAGGAACGAGCAGTACTTC; CDR3aa: CASSESRNEQYF
d_gene: -; abundance: few; v_gene: TRBV27; j_gene: TRBJ1-5; CDR3nt: TGTGCCAGCAGTTTTATCGGGGAGAATCAGCCCCAGCATTTT; CDR3aa: CASSFIGENQPQHF
d_gene: TRBD2; abundance: few; v_gene: TRBV12-5; j_gene: TRBJ2-1; CDR3nt: TGTGCTAGTGGACCCTCCGGGACTATCTTGGGCAATGAGCAGTTCTTC; CDR3aa: CASGPSGTILGNEQFF
d_gene: TRBD2; abundance: -; v_gene: TRBV28; j_gene: TRBJ2-2; CDR3nt: TGTGCCAGCAGTTGGACTAGCGGGAGCACCGGGGAGCTGTTTTTT; CDR3aa: CASSWTSGSTGELFF
d_gene: TRBD2; abundance: few; v_gene: TRBV2; j_gene: TRBJ2-1; CDR3nt: TGTGCCAGCAGTGACCCACTAGCGGGAGACAATGAGCAGTTCTTC; CDR3aa: CASSDPLAGDNEQFF
d_gene: TRBD2; abundance: many; v_gene: TRBV7-9; j_gene: TRBJ2-7; CDR3nt: TGTGCCAGCAGCTTGGCAGCGGGAGATTACTACGAGCAGTACTTC; CDR3aa: CASSLAAGDYYEQYF
d_gene: TRBD1; abundance: -; v_gene: TRBV30; j_gene: TRBJ1-2; CDR3nt: TGTGCCTGGATTCCACCGGGACAGGCTTTTGGCTACACCTTC; CDR3aa: CAWIPPGQAFGYTF
d_gene: TRBD2; abundance: -; v_gene: TRBV27; j_gene: TRBJ2-7; CDR3nt: TGTGCCAGCAGTTTATTGGTTTCTAGCGGAGCCTACGAGCAGTACTTC; CDR3aa: CASSLLVSSGAYEQYF
d_gene: -; abundance: many; v_gene: TRBV28; j_gene: TRBJ2-3; CDR3nt: TGTGCCAGCAGCCTAGAACAAGCGGGCACAGATACGCAGTATTTT; CDR3aa: CASSLEQAGTDTQYF
d_gene: TRBD2; abundance: few; v_gene: TRBV27; j_gene: TRBJ2-7; CDR3nt: TGTGCCAGCAGTTTAGCGGGAGGGCTGCACGAGCAGTACTTC; CDR3aa: CASSLAGGLHEQYF
d_gene: TRBD1; abundance: many; v_gene: TRBV14; j_gene: TRBJ1-2; CDR3nt: TGTGCCAGCAGCGAAGGGGGCGCGAGTTACTACACCTTC; CDR3aa: CASSEGGASYYTF
d_gene: TRBD1; abundance: many; v_gene: TRBV29-1; j_gene: TRBJ2-7; CDR3nt: TGCAGCGTTACCGGGACAGGTGCGTCCTACGAGCAGTACTTC; CDR3aa: CSVTGTGASYEQYF
d_gene: -; abundance: -; v_gene: TRBV25-1; j_gene: TRBJ2-7; CDR3nt: TGTGCCAGCTCCCTGGTTTTCGAGCAGTACTTC; CDR3aa: CASSLVFEQYF
d_gene: TRBD1; abundance: -; v_gene: TRBV11-3; j_gene: TRBJ2-3; CDR3nt: TGTGCCAGCAGCTTAGGGACAGGGCTTGATACGCAGTATTTT; CDR3aa: CASSLGTGLDTQYF
d_gene: -; abundance: many; v_gene: TRBV11-2; j_gene: TRBJ2-7; CDR3nt: TGTGCCAGCAGCCCCGGGGTCTCCTACGAGCAGTACTTC; CDR3aa: CASSPGVSYEQYF
d_gene: -; abundance: many; v_gene: TRBV11-3; j_gene: TRBJ2-1; CDR3nt: TGTGCCAGCAGCTTAGTAGCGAACCCCTACAATGAGCAGTTCTTC; CDR3aa: CASSLVANPYNEQFF
d_gene: TRBD2; abundance: -; v_gene: TRBV5-4; j_gene: TRBJ2-5; CDR3nt: TGTGCCAGCAGCTTGGATCGACTAGCGGGTGTCCGAGAGACCCAGTACTTC; CDR3aa: CASSLDRLAGVRETQYF
d_gene: -; abundance: many; v_gene: TRBV28; j_gene: TRBJ1-5; CDR3nt: TGTGCCAGCAGTTCCCTCCGACAGGCTAATCAGCCCCAGCATTTT; CDR3aa: CASSSLRQANQPQHF
d_gene: -; abundance: few; v_gene: TRBV6-2/TRBV6-3; j_gene: TRBJ1-1; CDR3nt: TGTGCCAGCTTCGGGCTTCACTCGGGGAACACTGAAGCTTTCTTT; CDR3aa: CASFGLHSGNTEAFF
d_gene: -; abundance: many; v_gene: TRBV3-1; j_gene: TRBJ2-3; CDR3nt: TGTGCCAGCAGCCGCCTGGCACAGGGATACACAGATACGCAGTATTTT; CDR3aa: CASSRLAQGYTDTQYF
d_gene: -; abundance: few; v_gene: TRBV7-9; j_gene: TRBJ2-7; CDR3nt: TGTGCCAGCCGGACGGACGGGGCTACCTACGAGCAGTACTTC; CDR3aa: CASRTDGATYEQYF
d_gene: TRBD1; abundance: -; v_gene: TRBV5-6; j_gene: TRBJ2-6; CDR3nt: TGTGCCAGCAGCGGCGGGACAGGCGGGGCCAACGTCCTGACTTTC; CDR3aa: CASSGGTGGANVLTF
d_gene: -; abundance: many; v_gene: TRBV6-5; j_gene: TRBJ1-5; CDR3nt: TGTGCCAGCAGTTACTCAGGTAGCAATCAGCCCCAGCATTTT; CDR3aa: CASSYSGSNQPQHF
d_gene: TRBD1; abundance: many; v_gene: TRBV11-2; j_gene: TRBJ2-6; CDR3nt: TGTGCCAGCAGCCCCAGGGGGCATGGGGCCAACGTCCTGACTTTC; CDR3aa: CASSPRGHGANVLTF
d_gene: -; abundance: many; v_gene: TRBV7-8; j_gene: TRBJ2-3; CDR3nt: TGTGCCAGCAGCCAGGGGGGGGGCGGGACGCAGTATTTT; CDR3aa: CASSQGGGGTQYF
d_gene: -; abundance: many; v_gene: TRBV7-9; j_gene: TRBJ1-1; CDR3nt: TGTGCCAGCAGCACCAACACTGAAGCTTTCTTT; CDR3aa: CASSTNTEAFF
d_gene: TRBD2; abundance: many; v_gene: TRBV24-1; j_gene: TRBJ2-2; CDR3nt: TGTGCCACCAGTGACCCGGGACTAGCGACCACCGGGGAGCTGTTTTTT; CDR3aa: CATSDPGLATTGELFF
d_gene: -; abundance: many; v_gene: TRBV10-3; j_gene: TRBJ1-1; CDR3nt: TGTGCCATCAGTGAGTCGTCGGCAGGGAGGGGGTCTGAAGCTTTCTTT; CDR3aa: CAISESSAGRGSEAFF
d_gene: -; abundance: -; v_gene: TRBV13; j_gene: TRBJ1-2; CDR3nt: TGTGCCAGCAGCTTGGGACACAGAGCTAACTATGGCTACACCTTC; CDR3aa: CASSLGHRANYGYTF
d_gene: TRBD1; abundance: many; v_gene: TRBV28; j_gene: TRBJ1-1; CDR3nt: TGTGCCAGCAACACAGGGGGCAGGAACACTGAAGCTTTCTTT; CDR3aa: CASNTGGRNTEAFF
d_gene: -; abundance: -; v_gene: TRBV6-5; j_gene: TRBJ1-1; CDR3nt: TGTGCCAGCGTTCCTGTTTGGTCGACAGTGAACACTGAAGCTTTCTTT; CDR3aa: CASVPVWSTVNTEAFF
d_gene: -; abundance: many; v_gene: TRBV19; j_gene: TRBJ2-1; CDR3nt: TGTGCCAGTAGTACGCCTACCTCAAGCCATGAGCAGTTCTTC; CDR3aa: CASSTPTSSHEQFF
d_gene: TRBD2; abundance: many; v_gene: TRBV7-9; j_gene: TRBJ2-7; CDR3nt: TGTGCCAGCAGCCCAACGGCAGCGGGAGGGCCATTCCACGAGCAGTACTTC; CDR3aa: CASSPTAAGGPFHEQYF
d_gene: -; abundance: many; v_gene: TRBV24-1; j_gene: TRBJ1-1; CDR3nt: TGTGCCACCAGGGGCCGAGGGTATACTGAAGCTTTCTTT; CDR3aa: CATRGRGYTEAFF
d_gene: -; abundance: -; v_gene: TRBV27; j_gene: TRBJ2-1; CDR3nt: TGTGCCAGCAGTTTAACCGGGGCCAGAGGCAATGAGCAGTTCTTC; CDR3aa: CASSLTGARGNEQFF
d_gene: -; abundance: many; v_gene: TRBV11-2; j_gene: TRBJ2-7; CDR3nt: TGTGCCAGCAGCTCGCCGGACGGGCTAGTCTACGAGCAGTACTTC; CDR3aa: CASSSPDGLVYEQYF
d_gene: TRBD1; abundance: many; v_gene: TRBV7-9; j_gene: TRBJ2-7; CDR3nt: TGTGCCAGCAGCCCTTGGGACAGCAGCTCCTACGAGCAGTACTTC; CDR3aa: CASSPWDSSSYEQYF